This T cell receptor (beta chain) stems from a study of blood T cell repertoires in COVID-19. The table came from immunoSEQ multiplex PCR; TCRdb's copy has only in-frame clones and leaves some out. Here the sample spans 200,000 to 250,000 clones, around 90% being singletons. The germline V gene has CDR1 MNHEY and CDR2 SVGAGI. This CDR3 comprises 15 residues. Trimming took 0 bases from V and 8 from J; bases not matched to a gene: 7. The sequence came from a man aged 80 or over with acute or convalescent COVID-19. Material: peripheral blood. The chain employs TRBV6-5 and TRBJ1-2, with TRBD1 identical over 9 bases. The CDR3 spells CASSYSGQGLGGYTF. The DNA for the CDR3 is TGTGCCAGCAGTTACTCGGGACAGGGACTCGGGGGCTACACCTTC.